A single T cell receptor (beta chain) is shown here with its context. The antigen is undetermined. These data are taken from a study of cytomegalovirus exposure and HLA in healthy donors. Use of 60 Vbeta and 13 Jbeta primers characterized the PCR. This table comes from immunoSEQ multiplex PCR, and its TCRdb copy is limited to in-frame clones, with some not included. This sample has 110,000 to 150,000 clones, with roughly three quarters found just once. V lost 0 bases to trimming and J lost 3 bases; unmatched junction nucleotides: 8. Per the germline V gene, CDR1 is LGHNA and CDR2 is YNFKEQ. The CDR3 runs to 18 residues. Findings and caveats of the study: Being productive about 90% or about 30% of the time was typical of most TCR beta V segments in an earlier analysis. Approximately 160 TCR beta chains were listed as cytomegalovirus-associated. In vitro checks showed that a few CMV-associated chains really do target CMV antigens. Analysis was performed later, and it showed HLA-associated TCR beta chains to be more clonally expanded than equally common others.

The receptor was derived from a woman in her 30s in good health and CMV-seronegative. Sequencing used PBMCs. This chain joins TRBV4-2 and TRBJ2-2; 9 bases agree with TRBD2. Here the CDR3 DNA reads TGTGCCAGCAGCCAAGAACGAAGCGGGGGGCCATACACCGGGGAGCTGTTTTTT. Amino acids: CASSQERSGGPYTGELFF.